This entry concerns a single T cell receptor (beta chain). Its matching antigen is unknown. The entry originates in a study of OX40 agonist ivuxolimab in advanced cancers. Study conclusions and caveats: Mean expanded clone counts were higher in CD8+ than CD4+ T cells.

TCRdb's table, derived via immunoSEQ multiplex PCR, lists solely in-frame clones and lacks some. The sample has more than 60,000 clones, around 89% seen once. The CDR3 is 16 residues long. The V end was cut by 3 bases, the J end by 0 bases, with 12 bases between. Germline CDR1 and CDR2: MRHNA and SNTAGT. Sequences were derived from CD4+ or CD8+ T cells sorted from blood, sampled in a trial of the OX40 agonist ivuxolimab. The sequence derives from an adult with an advanced solid tumor such as melanoma, head and neck, liver or kidney cancer. The chain carries TRBV6-4 and TRBJ2-1; TRBD2 is a possible D gene (5 bases). CDR3 amino acids: CASSEFYGSSYNEQFF. CDR3 in DNA: TGTGCCAGCAGTGAATTTTATGGGAGCTCCTACAATGAGCAGTTCTTC.